The 16 T cell receptor beta chains listed next were all sequenced from one sample in a study of T cell responses to AZD1222 COVID-19 vaccine. This table comes from immunoSEQ multiplex PCR, and its TCRdb copy is limited to in-frame clones, with some not included. Here the sample spans roughly 150,000 clones, roughly 90% being singletons. This sample comprised peripheral blood, obtained 28 days after the second AZD1222 dose. Receptors were obtained from an adult who received the AZD1222 COVID-19 vaccine.

The V and J genes are TRBV5-4 and TRBJ2-1, with D possibly being TRBD2 (6 bases). The germline V gene has CDR1 SGHNT and CDR2 YYREEE (reference sequence). CDR3 length: 14 amino acids. Trimming left V 4 bases short and J 6 bases short, with 14 bases between. CDR3 DNA sequence: TGTGCCAGCAGCCCCATGGGGGGTGCCAATGAGCAGTTCTTC. Protein: CASSPMGGANEQFF. Combining the CDR3 with reference TRBV5-4 and TRBJ2-1 gives the whole variable domain ETGVTQSPTHLIKTRGQQVTLRCSSQSGHNTVSWYQQALGQGPQFIFQYYREEENGRGNFPPRFSGLQFPNYSSELNVNALELDDSALYLCASSPMGGANEQFFGPGTRLTVL.

This clone has only one observation. V usage is TRBV5-1 and J usage is TRBJ1-3; D remains unclear. Germline assignment: CDR1 SGHRS and CDR2 YFSETQ. The V end was cut by 0 bases, the J end by 0 bases, with 13 bases between. The CDR3 is made up of 17 amino acids. The CDR3 is CASSLVGSRVSGNTIYF. The DNA of the CDR3 is TGCGCCAGCAGCTTGGTTGGCAGCCGCGTCTCTGGAAACACCATATATTTT. Combining the CDR3 with reference TRBV5-1 and TRBJ1-3 gives the whole variable domain KAGVTQTPRYLIKTRGQQVTLSCSPISGHRSVSWYQQTPGQGLQFLFEYFSETQRNKGNFPGRFSGRQFSNSRSEMNVSTLELGDSALYLCASSLVGSRVSGNTIYFGEGSWLTVV.

The chain recombines TRBV7-8 with TRBJ1-2; perhaps TRBD1 as D (6 bases). There are 13 residues in the CDR3. The V and J ends lost 1 base and 3 bases respectively, with 6 bases between them. Germline V CDR1 and CDR2: SGHVS, FQNEAQ. The chain's CDR3 is CASSLGQDYGYTF. Here the CDR3 DNA reads TGTGCCAGCAGCTTAGGACAGGACTATGGCTACACCTTC. Full variable domain (rest looked up from reference TRBV7-8 and TRBJ1-2): GAGVSQSPRYKVAKRGQDVALRCDPISGHVSLFWYQQALGQGPEFLTYFQNEAQLDKSGLPSDRFFAERPEGSVSTLKIQRTQQEDSAVYLCASSLGQDYGYTFGSGTRLTVV.

J is TRBJ1-6 and V is TRBV7-9; no firm D call. From germline, CDR1 is SEHNR and CDR2 FQNEAQ (reference sequence). The CDR3 runs 13 residues. The V gene lost 4 bases and the J gene lost 10 bases, with 11 bases spanning the gap. The CDR3 nucleotides are TGTGCCAGCAGCTCTACTGGGGAGTCACCCCTCCACTTT. The encoded protein is CASSSTGESPLHF.

This chain uses TRBV6-5 with TRBJ1-2; perhaps TRBD1 as D (5 bases). CDR1 is MNHEY, CDR2 SVGAGI, per germline. The CDR3 is made up of 15 amino acids. The V gene lost 8 bases and the J gene lost 3 bases, with 19 bases spanning the gap. CDR3: CASLGRTRSDYGYTF. The CDR3 DNA reads TGTGCCAGCTTAGGAAGGACAAGGTCGGACTATGGCTACACCTTC.

This clone was counted only a few times. This chain uses TRBV7-9 with TRBJ2-1; 7 bases align to TRBD2. CDR1 and CDR2 (germline): SEHNR, FQNEAQ (reference sequence). Germline trimming cut 1 base from V and 6 bases from J; bases unmatched to any gene: 15. CDR3 size: 18 residues. The CDR3 nucleotides read TGTGCCAGCAGCTTAGGGATAGGGTTCCTAGCGGTATTCAATGAGCAGTTCTTC. It specifies CASSLGIGFLAVFNEQFF.

This chain uses TRBV6-6 with TRBJ2-7, with D uncertain. Trimming stripped 5 bases from V and 3 bases from J, with 14 bases between. Per germline, CDR1 MNHNY and CDR2 SVGAGI (reference sequence). The CDR3 is 14 residues long. CDR3 sequence reads: CASSPMGRHYEQYF. The CDR3 DNA reads as TGTGCCAGCAGTCCAATGGGCAGACACTACGAGCAGTACTTC.

The chain uses TRBV6-5 and TRBJ2-3; 7 nucleotides agree with TRBD2. Germline-derived CDR1 and CDR2 are MNHEY and SVGAGI. The CDR3 loop spans 14 amino acids. J was trimmed by 0 bases and V by 7 bases; bases with no gene match: 4. The CDR3 protein is CASTPAGSTDTQYF. The CDR3 bases are TGTGCCAGCACGCCAGCGGGGAGCACAGATACGCAGTATTTT.

The chain carries TRBV6-5 and TRBJ1-2; D might be TRBD1 (5 bases). CDR1 MNHEY and CDR2 SVGAGI come from the germline V gene. V was cut by 6 bases and J by 7 bases, with 9 bases left in between. The CDR3 length is 11 residues. The CDR3 DNA sequence: TGTGCCAGCAGAGAGGGACGTGGCTACACCTTC. As protein: CASREGRGYTF.

This clone was detected once. The V call is TRBV19, the J call TRBJ2-2, with 7 bases lining up with TRBD2. This CDR3 has 14 residues. Germline CDR1 is LNHDA and CDR2 is SQIVND (reference sequence). Trimming took 5 bases from V and 9 from J; bases not matched to a gene: 9. DNA of the CDR3: TGTGCCAGTAGTCGGACTAGGAACGACTGGGAGCTGTTTTTT. This sequence encodes CASSRTRNDWELFF.

The chain is built from TRBV5-1 and TRBJ2-7; the match to TRBD2 covers 13 bases. V lost 4 bases and J lost 5; bases outside the gene matches: 6. Germline V gene lookup returns CDR1 SGHRS and CDR2 YFSETQ. The CDR3 sequence is 15 residues long. The CDR3: CASSLGTSGMDEQYF. The CDR3 nucleotides are TGCGCCAGCAGCCTAGGGACTAGCGGGATGGACGAGCAGTACTTC.

The genes are TRBV5-8 and TRBJ1-2; D is ambiguous. V was shortened by 4 bases and J by 10 bases, with 17 bases between the two germline ends. Germline V CDR1 and CDR2: SGHTS, YDEGEE. The CDR3 totals 13 residues. The CDR3 loop reads CASSPAKLSIYTF. The CDR3 bases are TGTGCCAGCAGCCCTGCCAAGTTGTCAATCTACACCTTC.

The V and J genes are TRBV10-3 and TRBJ1-1; D is unclear. The germline gives CDR1 ENHRY, CDR2 SYGVKD. V was trimmed by 0 bases and J by 0 bases, leaving 8 bases between them. CDR3 length: 15 residues. The CDR3 DNA is TGTGCCATCAGTGAGTCAGTATTCATGAACACTGAAGCTTTCTTT. Translating it yields CAISESVFMNTEAFF.

CDR3 sequence: CASSPVIRVGKLFF. The CDR3 bases are TGTGCCAGCAGCCCCGTGATCCGTGTGGGAAAACTGTTTTTT. V is TRBV7-8 and J is TRBJ1-4, with D unresolved. In germline, CDR1 is SGHVS, CDR2 FQNEAQ. This CDR3 spans 14 amino acids. V lost 5 bases and J lost 10, with 17 bases in between.

J is TRBJ2-3 and V is TRBV19; TRBD1 aligns across 7 bases. Losses at the gene ends were 5 bases for V and 6 bases for J; bases not matched to a gene: 11. The CDR3 consists of 15 residues. Germline assignment: CDR1 LNHDA and CDR2 SQIVND (reference sequence). CDR3 DNA: TGTGCCAGTAGTGCCGGGACAGACGATCGGGATACGCAGTATTTT. This sequence encodes CASSAGTDDRDTQYF.

The gene calls are TRBV12-3 or TRBV12-4 and TRBJ1-2; TRBD1 is a possible D gene (5 bases). The CDR3 consists of 13 residues. Trimming pared 6 bases from V and 2 bases from J, leaving 10 bases between. CDR3 bases: TGTGCCAGCAGCATGACAGAGAACTATGGCTACACCTTC. Its protein product is CASSMTENYGYTF.